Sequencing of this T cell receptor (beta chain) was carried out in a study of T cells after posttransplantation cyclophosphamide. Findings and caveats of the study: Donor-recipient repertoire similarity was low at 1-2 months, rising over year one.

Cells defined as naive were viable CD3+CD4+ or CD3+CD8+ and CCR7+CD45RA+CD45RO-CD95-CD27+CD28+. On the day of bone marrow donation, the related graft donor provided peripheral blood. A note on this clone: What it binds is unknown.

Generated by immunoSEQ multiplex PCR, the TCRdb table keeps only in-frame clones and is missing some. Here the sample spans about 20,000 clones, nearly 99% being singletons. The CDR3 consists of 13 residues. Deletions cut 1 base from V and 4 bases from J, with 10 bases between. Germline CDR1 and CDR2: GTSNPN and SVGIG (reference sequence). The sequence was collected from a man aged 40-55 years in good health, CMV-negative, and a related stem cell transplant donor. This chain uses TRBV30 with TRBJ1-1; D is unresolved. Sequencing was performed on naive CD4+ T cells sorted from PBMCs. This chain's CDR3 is CAWSEGAGTEAFF. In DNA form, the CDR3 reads TGTGCCTGGAGTGAAGGAGCGGGCACTGAAGCTTTCTTT. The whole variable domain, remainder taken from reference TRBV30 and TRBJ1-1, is SQTIHQWPATLVQPVGSPLSLECTVEGTSNPNLYWYRQAAGRGLQLLFYSVGIGQISSEVPQNLSASRPQDRQFILSSKKLLLSDSGFYLCAWSEGAGTEAFFGQGTRLTVV.